These T cell receptor beta chains were read from a single sample in a study of graft-versus-host responses after intestinal transplantation. Clones were read by immunoSEQ multiplex PCR, and TCRdb kept only the in-frame ones, dropping some. Among 130,000 to 150,000 clones, about nine tenths were seen once, and the ten largest hold roughly 0.19%. Their antigens are not known. This specimen was unstimulated CD4+ T cells sorted from spleen or lymph node cells, taken before intestinal transplant. These receptors all come from a human donor who received an intestinal transplant. Both conserved end residues are part of each CDR3. The order of the fields is clone size, D gene, CDR3 length, V gene, J gene, CDR3 DNA, CDR3 protein. D genes are given only for firm matches. Not all rows give a size; the values are once, few, many and, for expanded clones, a class.

clone_size: .; d_call: .; cdr3_length: 14; v_call: TRBV4-3; j_call: TRBJ2-7; cdr3_nt: TGCGCCAGCAGCCACGCCCGAAGCTCCTACGAGCAGTACTTC; cdr3_aa: CASSHARSSYEQYF
clone_size: .; d_call: .; cdr3_length: 14; v_call: TRBV7-9; j_call: TRBJ1-2; cdr3_nt: TGTGCCAGCAGCTTAGTTGGGGGCTCATATGGCTACACCTTC; cdr3_aa: CASSLVGGSYGYTF
clone_size: .; d_call: TRBD1; cdr3_length: 18; v_call: TRBV5-8; j_call: TRBJ2-5; cdr3_nt: TGTGCCAGCAGCCCACCACTGATTTACAGGGGTGAGGGAGAGACCCAGTACTTC; cdr3_aa: CASSPPLIYRGEGETQYF
clone_size: .; d_call: .; cdr3_length: 13; v_call: TRBV28; j_call: TRBJ2-7; cdr3_nt: TGTGCCAGCAGCGCTTCCCCAAATGGCGAGCAGTACTTC; cdr3_aa: CASSASPNGEQYF
clone_size: .; d_call: .; cdr3_length: 13; v_call: TRBV19; j_call: TRBJ1-6; cdr3_nt: TGTGCCAGTAGCGGGATCCCAAATTCACCCCTCCACTTT; cdr3_aa: CASSGIPNSPLHF
clone_size: .; d_call: .; cdr3_length: 14; v_call: TRBV11-2; j_call: TRBJ1-2; cdr3_nt: TGTGCCAGCAGCTTAGATCGGTCAGCTCGGGGCTACACCTTC; cdr3_aa: CASSLDRSARGYTF
clone_size: .; d_call: TRBD2; cdr3_length: 14; v_call: TRBV5-4; j_call: TRBJ2-1; cdr3_nt: TGTGCCAGCAGCTTGGGCGGGAGGGGTAGTGAGCAGTTCTTC; cdr3_aa: CASSLGGRGSEQFF
clone_size: once; d_call: TRBD2; cdr3_length: 18; v_call: TRBV7-7; j_call: TRBJ2-1; cdr3_nt: TGTGCCAGCAGCTTATGGCCTAGCGGGAGAGGGGTTGGGAATGAGCAGTTCTTC; cdr3_aa: CASSLWPSGRGVGNEQFF
clone_size: .; d_call: .; cdr3_length: 14; v_call: TRBV11-2; j_call: TRBJ1-2; cdr3_nt: TGTGCCAGCAGCTTAAGGCCTGAGGGCCTCAAGTATACCTTC; cdr3_aa: CASSLRPEGLKYTF
clone_size: .; d_call: TRBD1; cdr3_length: 16; v_call: TRBV5-8; j_call: TRBJ1-2; cdr3_nt: TGTGCCAGCAGCCAATTGGGACAGGGGATTGTCTATGGCTACACCTTC; cdr3_aa: CASSQLGQGIVYGYTF
clone_size: .; d_call: .; cdr3_length: 15; v_call: TRBV18; j_call: TRBJ1-1; cdr3_nt: TGTGCCAGCTCACCACCTACCTGGAGGGGCACTGAAGCTTTCTTT; cdr3_aa: CASSPPTWRGTEAFF
clone_size: .; d_call: TRBD1; cdr3_length: 15; v_call: TRBV28; j_call: TRBJ2-1; cdr3_nt: TGTGCCAGCAGACTACAGGGGTTCGCGTACAATGAGCAGTTCTTC; cdr3_aa: CASRLQGFAYNEQFF
clone_size: .; d_call: .; cdr3_length: 15; v_call: TRBV5-1; j_call: TRBJ1-1; cdr3_nt: TGCGCCAGCAGCTCGGGCCGCGGGGGGCCGTCTGATGCTTTCTTT; cdr3_aa: CASSSGRGGPSDAFF
clone_size: .; d_call: TRBD1; cdr3_length: 16; v_call: TRBV19; j_call: TRBJ1-5; cdr3_nt: TGTGCCAGTAGTCGAGACAGGGGGCAAAACAATCAGCCCCAGCATTTT; cdr3_aa: CASSRDRGQNNQPQHF
clone_size: once; d_call: .; cdr3_length: 11; v_call: TRBV19; j_call: TRBJ1-1; cdr3_nt: TGTGCCAGTAGTATTAACACTGAAGCTTTCTTT; cdr3_aa: CASSINTEAFF
clone_size: .; d_call: TRBD1; cdr3_length: 16; v_call: TRBV7-9; j_call: TRBJ1-2; cdr3_nt: TGTGCCAGCAGCCACACCGGGACAGAATCCGACTATGGCTACACCTTC; cdr3_aa: CASSHTGTESDYGYTF
clone_size: .; d_call: .; cdr3_length: 14; v_call: TRBV6-5; j_call: TRBJ1-1; cdr3_nt: TGTGCCAGCAGCCTTCGGTCCCTGAACACTGAAGCTTTCTTT; cdr3_aa: CASSLRSLNTEAFF
clone_size: .; d_call: .; cdr3_length: 12; v_call: TRBV6-6; j_call: TRBJ1-2; cdr3_nt: TGTGCCAGCAGTTACGACAGCTATGGCTACACCTTC; cdr3_aa: CASSYDSYGYTF
clone_size: .; d_call: TRBD1; cdr3_length: 16; v_call: TRBV27; j_call: TRBJ2-3; cdr3_nt: TGTGCCAGCATTGAACGATTGGGACAGGTAAGAGATACGCAGTATTTT; cdr3_aa: CASIERLGQVRDTQYF
clone_size: once; d_call: .; cdr3_length: 14; v_call: TRBV30; j_call: TRBJ1-1; cdr3_nt: TGTGCCTGGAGTGTGGGAGGGGTAAACACTGAAGCTTTCTTT; cdr3_aa: CAWSVGGVNTEAFF
clone_size: .; d_call: .; cdr3_length: 13; v_call: TRBV27; j_call: TRBJ2-1; cdr3_nt: TGTGCCAGCAGTTTGTACCTTTACAATGAGCAGTTCTTC; cdr3_aa: CASSLYLYNEQFF
clone_size: .; d_call: .; cdr3_length: 10; v_call: TRBV6-5; j_call: TRBJ2-7; cdr3_nt: TGTGCCAGCAGCACCAAAGGGCAGTACTTC; cdr3_aa: CASSTKGQYF
clone_size: .; d_call: TRBD1; cdr3_length: 15; v_call: TRBV9; j_call: TRBJ2-2; cdr3_nt: TGTGCCAGCAGAGGAGGGACAGGGGTTATCGGGGAGCTGTTTTTT; cdr3_aa: CASRGGTGVIGELFF
clone_size: .; d_call: TRBD2; cdr3_length: 13; v_call: TRBV7-2; j_call: TRBJ2-7; cdr3_nt: TGTGCCAGCAGACCTGGGACTAGTAATGAGCAGTACTTC; cdr3_aa: CASRPGTSNEQYF
clone_size: .; d_call: .; cdr3_length: 15; v_call: TRBV12-2; j_call: TRBJ2-1; cdr3_nt: TGTGCAAGTCGGCGTCTAGGGGACTCCTACAATGAGCAGTTCTTC; cdr3_aa: CASRRLGDSYNEQFF
clone_size: .; d_call: .; cdr3_length: 13; v_call: TRBV6-5; j_call: TRBJ1-3; cdr3_nt: TGTGCCAGCATGCCGCCAACTGGAAACACCATATATTTT; cdr3_aa: CASMPPTGNTIYF
clone_size: .; d_call: .; cdr3_length: 14; v_call: TRBV9; j_call: TRBJ1-1; cdr3_nt: TGTGCCAGCAGCGCTTCAGAGATGAACACTGAAGCTTTCTTT; cdr3_aa: CASSASEMNTEAFF
clone_size: .; d_call: .; cdr3_length: 13; v_call: TRBV4-1; j_call: TRBJ1-6; cdr3_nt: TGCGCCAGCAGCCGAGGACAGAATTCACCCCTCCACTTT; cdr3_aa: CASSRGQNSPLHF
clone_size: few; d_call: TRBD2; cdr3_length: 14; v_call: TRBV28; j_call: TRBJ2-1; cdr3_nt: TGTGCCAGCAGTCCTAGCGGGAGGAATGATGAGCAGTTCTTC; cdr3_aa: CASSPSGRNDEQFF
clone_size: .; d_call: TRBD1; cdr3_length: 15; v_call: TRBV6-5; j_call: TRBJ1-2; cdr3_nt: TGTGCCAGCTCGCCAACCAGGGACAGTTACTATGGCTACACCTTC; cdr3_aa: CASSPTRDSYYGYTF
clone_size: .; d_call: .; cdr3_length: 16; v_call: TRBV18; j_call: TRBJ1-5; cdr3_nt: TGTGCCAGCTCACCCGACAGCTGGAATAGCAATCAGCCCCAGCATTTT; cdr3_aa: CASSPDSWNSNQPQHF
clone_size: .; d_call: .; cdr3_length: 13; v_call: TRBV28; j_call: TRBJ2-2; cdr3_nt: TGTGCCAGCAGACGGACTCCCACCGGGGAGCTGTTTTTT; cdr3_aa: CASRRTPTGELFF
clone_size: .; d_call: .; cdr3_length: 13; v_call: TRBV7-5; j_call: TRBJ2-5; cdr3_nt: TGTGCCAGCAGCCTCGGCCCTTTAGAGACTCAGTACTTC; cdr3_aa: CASSLGPLETQYF
clone_size: .; d_call: .; cdr3_length: 16; v_call: TRBV6-1; j_call: TRBJ1-1; cdr3_nt: TGTGCCAGCAGTGAAGGCCGATCAGTACTGGGCTCTGAAGCTTTCTTT; cdr3_aa: CASSEGRSVLGSEAFF
clone_size: .; d_call: .; cdr3_length: 15; v_call: TRBV27; j_call: TRBJ2-2; cdr3_nt: TGTGCCAGCAGCCGACTATCCACGAACACCGGGGAGCTGTTTTTT; cdr3_aa: CASSRLSTNTGELFF
clone_size: .; d_call: TRBD1; cdr3_length: 13; v_call: TRBV19; j_call: TRBJ1-1; cdr3_nt: TGTGCCAGTAGTATTACAGGGGAGACTGAAGCTTTCTTT; cdr3_aa: CASSITGETEAFF
clone_size: .; d_call: .; cdr3_length: 15; v_call: TRBV27; j_call: TRBJ1-2; cdr3_nt: TGTGCCAGCAGTTTATTTGTGGGGGTAATAGGGGGCTACACCTTC; cdr3_aa: CASSLFVGVIGGYTF
clone_size: .; d_call: .; cdr3_length: 14; v_call: TRBV6-1; j_call: TRBJ2-7; cdr3_nt: TGTGCCAGCAGTCCCTCGGGACACTCCTACGAGCAGTACTTC; cdr3_aa: CASSPSGHSYEQYF
clone_size: .; d_call: TRBD2; cdr3_length: 16; v_call: TRBV19; j_call: TRBJ2-1; cdr3_nt: TGTGCCAGTAGAGGACTAGCGGGAGGGCCCCTAAATGAGCAGTTCTTC; cdr3_aa: CASRGLAGGPLNEQFF
clone_size: .; d_call: .; cdr3_length: 13; v_call: TRBV5-1; j_call: TRBJ1-1; cdr3_nt: TGCGCCAGCAGCTTGCATCAGAACACTGAAGCTTTCTTT; cdr3_aa: CASSLHQNTEAFF
clone_size: .; d_call: .; cdr3_length: 15; v_call: TRBV30; j_call: TRBJ1-2; cdr3_nt: TGTGCCTGGACGGGCGGCAGGGACGGGAACTATGGCTACACCTTC; cdr3_aa: CAWTGGRDGNYGYTF
clone_size: .; d_call: .; cdr3_length: 16; v_call: TRBV19; j_call: TRBJ2-1; cdr3_nt: TGTGCCAGTAGCCGCGGGACAGTTATTGCCTACAATGAGCAGTTCTTC; cdr3_aa: CASSRGTVIAYNEQFF
clone_size: .; d_call: TRBD1; cdr3_length: 17; v_call: TRBV19; j_call: TRBJ1-5; cdr3_nt: TGTGCCAGTAGTATAGTGTCGTCAGGGGGGCGCAATCAGCCCCAGCATTTT; cdr3_aa: CASSIVSSGGRNQPQHF